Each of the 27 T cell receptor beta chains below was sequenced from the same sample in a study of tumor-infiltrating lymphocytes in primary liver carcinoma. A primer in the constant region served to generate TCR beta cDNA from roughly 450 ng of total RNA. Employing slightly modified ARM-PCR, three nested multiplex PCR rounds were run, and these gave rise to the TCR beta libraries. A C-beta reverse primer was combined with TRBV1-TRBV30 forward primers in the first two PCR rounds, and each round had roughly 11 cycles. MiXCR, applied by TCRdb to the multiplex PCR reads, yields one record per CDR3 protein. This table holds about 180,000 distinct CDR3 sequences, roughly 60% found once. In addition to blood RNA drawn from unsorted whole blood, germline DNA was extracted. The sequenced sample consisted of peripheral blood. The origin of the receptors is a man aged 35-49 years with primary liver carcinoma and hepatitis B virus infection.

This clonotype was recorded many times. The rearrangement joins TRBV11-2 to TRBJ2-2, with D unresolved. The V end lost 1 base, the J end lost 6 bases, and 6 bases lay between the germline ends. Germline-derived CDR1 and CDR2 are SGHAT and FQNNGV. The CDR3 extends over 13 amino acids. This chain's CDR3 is CASSLVVAGELFF. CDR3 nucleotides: TGTGCCAGCAGCTTAGTGGTGGCCGGGGAGCTGTTTTTT.

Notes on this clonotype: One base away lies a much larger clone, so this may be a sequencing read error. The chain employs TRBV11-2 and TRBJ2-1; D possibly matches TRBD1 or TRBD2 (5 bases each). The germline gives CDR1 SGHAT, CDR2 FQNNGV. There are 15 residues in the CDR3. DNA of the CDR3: TGTGTCAGCAGCCTGAGCCTCCTTGGGGGCAATGAGCAGTTCTTC. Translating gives CVSSLSLLGGNEQFF.

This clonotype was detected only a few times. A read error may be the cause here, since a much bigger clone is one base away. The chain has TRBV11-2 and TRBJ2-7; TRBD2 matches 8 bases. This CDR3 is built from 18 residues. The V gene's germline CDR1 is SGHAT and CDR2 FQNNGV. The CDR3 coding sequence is TGTGCCAGCAGCTTCAGTACTAGCGGCCCCATTGCGTCCTACAAGCAGTACTTC. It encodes CASSFSTSGPIASYKQYF.

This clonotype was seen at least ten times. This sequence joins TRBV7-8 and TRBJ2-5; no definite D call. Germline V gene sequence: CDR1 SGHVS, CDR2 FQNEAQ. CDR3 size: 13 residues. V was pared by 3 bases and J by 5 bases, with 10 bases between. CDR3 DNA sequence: TGTGCCAGCAGCTTCGAAGTCGGGGAGACCCAGTACTTC. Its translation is CASSFEVGETQYF. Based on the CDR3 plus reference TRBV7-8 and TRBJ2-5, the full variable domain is GAGVSQSPRYKVAKRGQDVALRCDPISGHVSLFWYQQALGQGPEFLTYFQNEAQLDKSGLPSDRFFAERPEGSVSTLKIQRTQQEDSAVYLCASSFEVGETQYFGPGTRLLVL.

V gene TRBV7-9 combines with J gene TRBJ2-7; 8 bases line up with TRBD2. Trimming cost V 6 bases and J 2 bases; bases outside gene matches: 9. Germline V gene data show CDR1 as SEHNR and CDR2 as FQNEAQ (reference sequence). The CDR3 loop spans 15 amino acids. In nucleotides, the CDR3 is TGTGCCAGCAGTCCCGGGACTAGTGTGCCCTACGAGCAGTACTTC. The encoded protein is CASSPGTSVPYEQYF.

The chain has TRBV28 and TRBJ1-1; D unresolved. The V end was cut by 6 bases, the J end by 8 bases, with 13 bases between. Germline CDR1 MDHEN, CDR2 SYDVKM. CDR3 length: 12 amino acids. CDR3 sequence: CASSITWEEAFF. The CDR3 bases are TGTGCCAGCAGCATTACGTGGGAAGAAGCTTTCTTT.

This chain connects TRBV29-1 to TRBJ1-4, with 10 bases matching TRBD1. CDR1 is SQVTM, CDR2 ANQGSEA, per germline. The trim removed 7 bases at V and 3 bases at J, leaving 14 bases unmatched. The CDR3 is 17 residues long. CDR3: CSASSGQGTSANEKLFF. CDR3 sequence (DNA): TGCAGCGCGTCGTCGGGACAGGGGACATCGGCTAATGAAAAACTGTTTTTT. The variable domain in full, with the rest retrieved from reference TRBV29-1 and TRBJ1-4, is SAVISQKPSRDICQRGTSLTIQCQVDSQVTMMFWYRQQPGQSLTLIATANQGSEATYESGFVIDKFPISRPNLTFSTLTVSNMSPEDSSIYLCSASSGQGTSANEKLFFGSGTQLSVL.

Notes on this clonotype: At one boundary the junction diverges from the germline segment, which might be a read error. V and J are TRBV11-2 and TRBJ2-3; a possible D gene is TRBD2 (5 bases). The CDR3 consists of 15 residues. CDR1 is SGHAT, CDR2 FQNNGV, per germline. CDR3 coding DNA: TGTGCCGGCAGCCAAAGCGGCCAAGGGACAGATACGCAGTATTTT. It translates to CAGSQSGQGTDTQYF.

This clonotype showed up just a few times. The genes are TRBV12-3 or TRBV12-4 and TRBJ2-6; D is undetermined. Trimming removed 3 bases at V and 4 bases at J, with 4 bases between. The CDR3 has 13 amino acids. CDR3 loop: CASSLAGANVLTF. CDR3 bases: TGTGCCAGCAGTTTGGCGGGGGCCAACGTCCTGACTTTC.

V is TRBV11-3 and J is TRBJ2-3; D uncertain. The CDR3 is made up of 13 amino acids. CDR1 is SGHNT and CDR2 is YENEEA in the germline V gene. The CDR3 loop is CTCSLDLVDTQYF. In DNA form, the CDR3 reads TGTACCTGCAGCTTAGATCTGGTAGATACGCAGTATTTT.

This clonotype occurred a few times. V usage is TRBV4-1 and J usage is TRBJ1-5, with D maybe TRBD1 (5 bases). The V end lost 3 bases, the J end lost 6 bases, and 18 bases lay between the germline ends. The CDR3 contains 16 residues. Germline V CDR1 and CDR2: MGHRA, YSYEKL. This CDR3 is CASSQALISGTQPQHF. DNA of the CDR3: TGCGCCAGCAGCCAGGCCCTTATTTCAGGGACTCAGCCCCAGCATTTT.

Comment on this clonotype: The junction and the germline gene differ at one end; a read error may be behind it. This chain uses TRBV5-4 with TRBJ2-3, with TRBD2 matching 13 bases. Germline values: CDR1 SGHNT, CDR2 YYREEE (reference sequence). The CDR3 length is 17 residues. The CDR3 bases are TGTGTCAGCAGCGGGGGCGAAGGACTAGCGGGAGCGGATACGCAGTATTTT. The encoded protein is CVSSGGEGLAGADTQYF.

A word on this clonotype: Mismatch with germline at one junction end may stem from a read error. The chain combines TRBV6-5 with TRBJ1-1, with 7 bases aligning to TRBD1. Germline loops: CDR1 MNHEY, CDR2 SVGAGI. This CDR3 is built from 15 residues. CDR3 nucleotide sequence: TGTGCCAGCAGTTACCTGGGACAGTCTGTCACTGAAGCTTCCTTT. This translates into CASSYLGQSVTEASF.

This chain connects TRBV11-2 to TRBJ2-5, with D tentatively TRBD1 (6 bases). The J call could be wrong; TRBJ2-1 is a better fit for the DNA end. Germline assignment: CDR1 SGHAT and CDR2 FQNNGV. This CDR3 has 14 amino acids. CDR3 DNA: TGTGCCAGCAGCTTGGTAGGGGGTGGAGAGACCCAGTTCTTC. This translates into CASSLVGGGETQFF.

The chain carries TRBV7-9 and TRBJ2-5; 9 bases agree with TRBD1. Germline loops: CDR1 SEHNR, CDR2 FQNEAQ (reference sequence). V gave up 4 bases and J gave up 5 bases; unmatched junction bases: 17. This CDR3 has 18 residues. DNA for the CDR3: TGTGCCAGCAGCTCCGACCAACCCACCTTGACAGGGGGTGAGACCCAGTACTTC. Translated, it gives CASSSDQPTLTGGETQYF.

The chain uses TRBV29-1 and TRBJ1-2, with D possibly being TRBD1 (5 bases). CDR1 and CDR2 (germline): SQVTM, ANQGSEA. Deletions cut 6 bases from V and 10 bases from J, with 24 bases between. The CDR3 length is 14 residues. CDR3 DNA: TGCAGCGTGGGGACCGGACAAAAATCCGATGTCTACACCTTC. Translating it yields CSVGTGQKSDVYTF.

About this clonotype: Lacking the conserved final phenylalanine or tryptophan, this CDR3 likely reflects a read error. CDR3 bases: TGTCCCAGCAAAGTGACTAACGGGAACAATGAGCAGTTCTTA. This gives the protein CPSKVTNGNNEQFL. V is TRBV11-2 and J is TRBJ2-1; D is possibly TRBD2 (5 bases). The length of the CDR3 is 14 residues. Germline CDR1 SGHAT, CDR2 FQNNGV.

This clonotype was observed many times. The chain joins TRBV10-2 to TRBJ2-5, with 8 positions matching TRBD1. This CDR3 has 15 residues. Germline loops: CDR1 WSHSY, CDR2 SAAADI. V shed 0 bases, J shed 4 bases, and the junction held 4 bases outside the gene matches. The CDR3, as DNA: TGCGCCAGCAGTGAGTCAGACAGGGGAGGAGAGACCCAGTACTTC. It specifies CASSESDRGGETQYF.

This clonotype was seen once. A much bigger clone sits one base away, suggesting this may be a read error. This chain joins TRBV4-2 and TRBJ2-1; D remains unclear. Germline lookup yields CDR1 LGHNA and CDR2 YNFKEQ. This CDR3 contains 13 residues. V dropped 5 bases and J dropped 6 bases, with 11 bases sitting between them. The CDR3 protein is CASSCRGTNEQFF. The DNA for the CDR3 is TGTGCCAGCAGCTGCCGCGGCACCAATGAGCAGTTCTTC.

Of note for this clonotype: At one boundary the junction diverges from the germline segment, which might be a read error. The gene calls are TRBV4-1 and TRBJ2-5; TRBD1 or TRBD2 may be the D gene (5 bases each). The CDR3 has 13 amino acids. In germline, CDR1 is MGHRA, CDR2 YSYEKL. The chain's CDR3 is CASSLDRGEIQYF. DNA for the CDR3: TGCGCCAGCAGCCTCGACCGAGGGGAGATCCAGTACTTC.

As DNA, the CDR3 is TGTGCCAGCAGCCTAGAGCGGGAGGCGAGCAATGAGCAGTTCTTC. Its translation: CASSLEREASNEQFF. J is TRBJ2-1 and V is TRBV4-2; 9 positions agree with TRBD2. Per the germline V gene, CDR1 is LGHNA and CDR2 is YNFKEQ. The CDR3 is 15 amino acids. With V trimmed by 4 bases and J by 6 bases, 7 bases remained unmatched.

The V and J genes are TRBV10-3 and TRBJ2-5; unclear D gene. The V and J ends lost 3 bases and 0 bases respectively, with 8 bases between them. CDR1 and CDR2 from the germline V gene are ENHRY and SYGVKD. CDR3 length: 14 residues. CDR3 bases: TGTGCCATCAGTGATTCGTGGAACCAAGAGACCCAGTACTTC. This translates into CAISDSWNQETQYF.

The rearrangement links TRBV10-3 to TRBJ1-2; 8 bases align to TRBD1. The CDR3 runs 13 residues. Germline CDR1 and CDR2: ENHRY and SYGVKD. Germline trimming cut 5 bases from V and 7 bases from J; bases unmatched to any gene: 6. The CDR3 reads CAISSDREGGYTF. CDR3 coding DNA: TGTGCCATCAGTTCGGACAGGGAGGGTGGCTACACCTTC.

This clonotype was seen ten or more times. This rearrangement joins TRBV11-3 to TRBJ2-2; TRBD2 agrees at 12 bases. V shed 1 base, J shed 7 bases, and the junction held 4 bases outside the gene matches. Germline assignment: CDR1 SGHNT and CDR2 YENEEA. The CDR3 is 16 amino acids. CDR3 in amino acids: CASSLGRLAGVGELFF. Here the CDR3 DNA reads TGTGCCAGCAGCTTAGGCCGACTAGCGGGAGTCGGGGAGCTGTTTTTT.

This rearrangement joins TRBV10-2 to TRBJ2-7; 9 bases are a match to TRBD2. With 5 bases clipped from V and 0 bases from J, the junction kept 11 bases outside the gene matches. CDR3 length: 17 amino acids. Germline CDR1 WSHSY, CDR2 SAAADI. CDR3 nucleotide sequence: TGCGCCAGCAGTCGCCCCCATAGCGGGAGTATCTCCTACGAGCAGTACTTC. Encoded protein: CASSRPHSGSISYEQYF.

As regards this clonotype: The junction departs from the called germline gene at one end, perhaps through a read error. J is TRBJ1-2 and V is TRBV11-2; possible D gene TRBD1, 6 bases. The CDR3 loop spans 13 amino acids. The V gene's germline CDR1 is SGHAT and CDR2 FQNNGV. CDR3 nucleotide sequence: TGTGTCAGCAGCCAAGGACAGAACTATGGCTATATCTTC. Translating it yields CVSSQGQNYGYIF.

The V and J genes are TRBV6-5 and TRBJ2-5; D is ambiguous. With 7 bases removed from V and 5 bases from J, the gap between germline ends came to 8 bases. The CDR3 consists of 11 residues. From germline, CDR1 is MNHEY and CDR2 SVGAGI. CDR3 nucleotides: TGTGCCAGCATATACGGGGAGACCCAGTACTTC. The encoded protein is CASIYGETQYF.